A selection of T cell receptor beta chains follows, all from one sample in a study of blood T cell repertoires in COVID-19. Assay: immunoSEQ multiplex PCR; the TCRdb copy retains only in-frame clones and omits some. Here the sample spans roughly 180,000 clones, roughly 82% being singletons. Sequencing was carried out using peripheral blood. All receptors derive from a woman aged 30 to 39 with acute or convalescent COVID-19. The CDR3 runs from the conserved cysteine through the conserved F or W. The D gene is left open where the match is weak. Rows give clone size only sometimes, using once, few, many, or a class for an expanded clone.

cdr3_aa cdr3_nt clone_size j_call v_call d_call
CASSFHPDRGTGEQYF TGTGCCAGCAGTTTCCATCCGGACAGGGGTACGGGAGAGCAGTACTTC - TRBJ2-7 TRBV27 TRBD1
CASSIALGLRGSGELFF TGTGCCAGTAGTATAGCCCTTGGGTTAAGGGGGTCCGGGGAGCTGTTTTTT - TRBJ2-2 TRBV19 -
CASSQDNSYGYTF TGTGCCAGCAGCCAAGATAATAGCTATGGCTACACCTTC - TRBJ1-2 TRBV3-1/TRBV3-2 -
CAWSDRGRYTF TGTGCCTGGAGTGACAGGGGCCGCTACACCTTC - TRBJ1-2 TRBV30 TRBD1
CASSLFVTRIGYEQYF TGCGCCAGCAGCTTGTTTGTCACTAGGATCGGCTACGAGCAGTACTTC - TRBJ2-7 TRBV5-1 -
CASSLASGSKHEQFF TGTGCCAGCAGCTTAGCTAGCGGGAGTAAGCATGAGCAGTTCTTC - TRBJ2-1 TRBV7-2 TRBD2
CASSLDGGNQPQHF TGCGCCAGCAGCTTGGACGGAGGCAATCAGCCCCAGCATTTT - TRBJ1-5 TRBV5-1 -
CASSNRDRDQPQHF TGTGCCAGCAGTAACCGGGACAGAGATCAGCCCCAGCATTTT few TRBJ1-5 TRBV6-5 TRBD1
CASSPGTRGEQFF TGTGCCAGCAGCCCTGGGACTAGGGGTGAGCAGTTCTTC - TRBJ2-1 TRBV12-3/TRBV12-4 TRBD2
CASSLIPRSGYTF TGTGCCAGCAGTTTAATCCCCCGGAGTGGCTACACCTTC - TRBJ1-2 TRBV28 -
CAIKGGQGETGELFF TGTGCCATCAAAGGGGGACAGGGTGAAACCGGGGAGCTGTTTTTT - TRBJ2-2 TRBV10-3 TRBD1
CAFYGQGPGELFF TGTGCCTTCTACGGACAGGGCCCCGGGGAGCTGTTTTTT - TRBJ2-2 TRBV30 TRBD1
CASSEFRSGSGDEQFF TGTGCCAGCAGTGAATTTCGTAGCGGGAGTGGCGATGAGCAGTTCTTC - TRBJ2-1 TRBV2 TRBD2
CASSATDWGPVDGYTF TGTGCCAGCAGCGCGACGGACTGGGGGCCGGTCGATGGCTACACCTTC - TRBJ1-2 TRBV11-2 -
CASSPPAGGPHEQYF TGTGCCAGCAGTCCACCAGCGGGGGGGCCCCACGAGCAGTACTTC - TRBJ2-7 TRBV27 TRBD2
CASSFGAGEGDEQFF TGTGCCAGCAGCTTCGGAGCGGGAGAAGGAGATGAGCAGTTCTTC - TRBJ2-1 TRBV11-2 TRBD2
CASVKSAGTEAFF TGTGCCAGCGTGAAGTCTGCCGGCACTGAAGCTTTCTTT few TRBJ1-1 TRBV12-3/TRBV12-4 -
CASSPLRGGGLWGEQFF TGTGCCAGCAGCCCACTTAGGGGCGGGGGACTCTGGGGTGAGCAGTTCTTC - TRBJ2-1 TRBV7-3 TRBD2
CASSLGGSNSPLHF TGTGCCAGCAGCCTAGGGGGTTCTAATTCACCCCTCCACTTT few TRBJ1-6 TRBV5-8 -
CASSLGTGWDYGYTF TGTGCCAGCAGCTTAGGGACAGGGTGGGACTATGGCTACACCTTC - TRBJ1-2 TRBV7-2 TRBD1
CASSISSSGRGQPQHF TGTGCCAGTAGTATATCCTCATCGGGACGGGGGCAGCCCCAGCATTTT - TRBJ1-5 TRBV19 -
CATSVGVFYGYTF TGTGCCACCAGTGTCGGGGTTTTCTATGGCTACACCTTC - TRBJ1-2 TRBV24-1 -
CASSQGLRSNQPQHF TGTGCCAGCAGCCAAGGGCTTCGAAGCAATCAGCCCCAGCATTTT - TRBJ1-5 TRBV4-2 -
CASSYQVAYEQYF TGTGCCAGCAGTTACCAGGTCGCATACGAGCAGTACTTC - TRBJ2-7 TRBV6-2/TRBV6-3 -
CAWSVDRAGNSPLHF TGTGCCTGGAGTGTTGACAGGGCGGGGAATTCACCCCTCCACTTT - TRBJ1-6 TRBV30 TRBD1
CASRADRGQVTSGANVLTF TGTGCCAGCAGGGCGGACAGGGGTCAAGTGACCTCTGGGGCCAACGTCCTGACTTTC - TRBJ2-6 TRBV7-9 TRBD1
CASSSRGGNQPQHF TGTGCCAGCAGCTCCAGGGGAGGGAATCAGCCCCAGCATTTT - TRBJ1-5 TRBV7-2 -
CASSQALGEGPLYNEQFF TGCGCCAGCAGCCAAGCTCTCGGGGAGGGCCCCCTTTACAATGAGCAGTTCTTC few TRBJ2-1 TRBV4-1 TRBD2
CASSIVTGYVDEAFF TGTGCCAGTAGTATCGTAACAGGGTACGTGGATGAAGCTTTCTTT once TRBJ1-1 TRBV19 -
CASSLGDRDEETQYF TGTGCCAGCAGCTTAGGAGACAGGGACGAAGAGACCCAGTACTTC once TRBJ2-5 TRBV11-3 TRBD1
CASSLIIGERNEQFF TGTGCCAGCAGTTTAATTATCGGGGAGCGCAATGAGCAGTTCTTC - TRBJ2-1 TRBV27 -
CASSLEGQGASGYTF TGTGCCAGCAGCTTGGAGGGACAGGGGGCAAGTGGCTACACCTTC - TRBJ1-2 TRBV5-4 TRBD1
CASSPRLAPQETQYF TGTGCCAGCTCACCGCGACTAGCGCCCCAAGAGACCCAGTACTTC - TRBJ2-5 TRBV18 TRBD2
CASSFGAGGGDEQFF TGTGCCAGCAGTTTTGGGGCAGGGGGCGGAGATGAGCAGTTCTTC - TRBJ2-1 TRBV27 TRBD1
CASSPTGDQPQHF TGTGCCAGCAGTCCCACAGGGGATCAGCCCCAGCATTTT - TRBJ1-5 TRBV27 TRBD1
CASSPGGVGDEQFF TGCGCCAGCAGCCCAGGGGGCGTGGGGGATGAGCAGTTCTTC - TRBJ2-1 TRBV5-1 TRBD1
CASSTGTGAPLNIQYF TGTGCCAGCAGCACCGGGACAGGGGCACCTTTAAACATTCAGTACTTC few TRBJ2-4 TRBV5-4 TRBD1
CASSYSRTGNTGELFF TGTGCCAGCAGTTACTCGAGGACAGGGAACACCGGGGAGCTGTTTTTT - TRBJ2-2 TRBV6-5 TRBD1
CSVDTGSTDTQYF TGCAGCGTGGACACTGGTAGCACAGATACGCAGTATTTT - TRBJ2-3 TRBV29-1 -